These T cell receptor beta chains were read from a single sample in a study of identical twins. A single record per CDR3 protein comes from TCRdb applying MiXCR to the 5' RACE reads. The data contain about 570,000 distinct CDR3 sequences, more than 9% of them seen just once; the ten biggest clones take up 3%. The sample also formed part of further work on yellow fever vaccine responses in identical twins.

Sequences were obtained from PBMCs. The receptors were gathered from a woman between 18 and 29 years old in good health. The CDR3 runs from the conserved cysteine through the conserved F or W. D genes are given only for firm matches. Only some rows state a clone size, as once, few, many or a class for expanded clones.

many	TRBV29-1	12	NA	TRBJ2-7	CSARLGTYEQYF	TGCAGCGCTAGACTAGGGACCTACGAGCAGTACTTC
many	TRBV7-9	12	NA	TRBJ2-7	CASSLGSLEQYF	TGTGCCAGCAGCTTAGGCTCGCTCGAGCAGTACTTC
NA	TRBV6-1	15	NA	TRBJ1-5	CASKRVNYSNQPQHF	TGTGCCAGCAAGAGAGTGAACTATAGCAATCAGCCCCAGCATTTT
NA	TRBV29-1	14	TRBD2	TRBJ2-3	CSVTGGPFTDTQYF	TGCAGCGTCACGGGGGGGCCATTCACAGATACGCAGTATTTT
few	TRBV7-9	16	NA	TRBJ2-2	CASSPSRAENTGELFF	TGTGCCAGCAGCCCTAGTAGGGCAGAGAACACCGGGGAGCTGTTTTTT
few	TRBV20-1	15	NA	TRBJ2-5	CSAGKTHPGGETQYF	TGCAGTGCGGGAAAAACCCACCCGGGCGGGGAGACCCAGTACTTC
NA	TRBV19	15	TRBD2	TRBJ2-7	CASSITAGEWNEQYF	TGTGCCAGTAGTATCACAGCGGGAGAATGGAACGAGCAGTACTTC
NA	TRBV29-1	13	NA	TRBJ2-3	CSVGRDGTDTQYF	TGCAGCGTGGGGCGGGACGGCACAGATACGCAGTATTTT
many	TRBV4-3	18	TRBD2	TRBJ2-1	CASSQDRALLAGGGEQFF	TGCGCCAGCAGCCAAGATAGAGCCCTGTTAGCGGGAGGAGGGGAGCAGTTCTTC
many	TRBV29-1	10	TRBD1	TRBJ1-1	CSAGGTEAFF	TGCAGCGCAGGGGGCACTGAAGCTTTCTTT
many	TRBV10-3	11	NA	TRBJ2-7	CAATGMGEQYF	TGTGCCGCTACAGGGATGGGCGAGCAGTACTTC
NA	TRBV4-3	17	TRBD2	TRBJ2-1	CASSQVVGGPLWDEQFF	TGCGCCAGCAGCCAAGTTGTGGGAGGGCCCCTCTGGGATGAGCAGTTCTTC
many	TRBV4-3	15	NA	TRBJ2-7	CASSQSMGRVHEQYF	TGCGCCAGCAGCCAAAGTATGGGGCGCGTCCACGAGCAGTACTTC
few	TRBV6-1	16	TRBD1	TRBJ2-2	CASSPLGTGNTGELFF	TGTGCCAGCAGCCCCCTAGGGACAGGGAACACCGGGGAGCTGTTTTTT
many	TRBV5-1	15	TRBD1	TRBJ2-7	CASSLGQGETYEQYF	TGCGCCAGCAGCCTGGGACAGGGTGAGACCTACGAGCAGTACTTC
many	TRBV12-3/TRBV12-4	15	TRBD1	TRBJ1-5	CASSLDRAVNQPQHF	TGTGCCAGCAGTTTGGACAGGGCGGTCAATCAGCCCCAGCATTTT
few	TRBV28	18	TRBD2	TRBJ2-4	CASSLETSGSLTKNIQYF	TGTGCCAGCAGTTTAGAGACTAGCGGGAGCCTCACCAAAAACATTCAGTACTTC
many	TRBV2	14	TRBD1	TRBJ2-7	CASRDRQGSYEQYF	TGTGCCAGCAGGGACCGACAGGGCTCCTACGAGCAGTACTTC
NA	TRBV2	17	NA	TRBJ2-7	CASSGPPDGSEPYEQYF	TGTGCCAGCAGTGGCCCGCCGGACGGCTCAGAACCTTACGAGCAGTACTTC
NA	TRBV12-1	23	NA	TRBJ2-6	CASRRGPGTSGGSPFSGANVLTF	TGTGCCAGCAGGCGGGGGCCCGGGACTAGCGGGGGGTCCCCTTTCTCTGGGGCCAACGTCCTGACTTTC
NA	TRBV5-1	16	NA	TRBJ2-4	CASSRTPGVAKNIQYF	TGCGCCAGCAGTCGCACCCCCGGGGTAGCCAAAAACATTCAGTACTTC
few	TRBV29-1	12	NA	TRBJ2-1	CSVVGSYNEQFF	TGCAGCGTTGTAGGGTCCTACAATGAGCAGTTCTTC
few	TRBV29-1	11	TRBD2	TRBJ2-7	CSAGGADEQYF	TGCAGCGCCGGGGGGGCCGACGAGCAGTACTTC
NA	TRBV29-1	13	NA	TRBJ1-1	CSVEEEGFTEAFF	TGCAGCGTTGAAGAAGAGGGATTCACTGAAGCTTTCTTT
NA	TRBV2	15	NA	TRBJ2-7	CASSEFGGYSYEQYF	TGTGCCAGCAGTGAATTCGGGGGATACTCCTACGAGCAGTACTTC
few	TRBV6-4	15	TRBD2	TRBJ2-1	CASSDAGGSSNEQFF	TGTGCCAGCAGTGACGCCGGGGGGTCCAGCAATGAGCAGTTCTTC
NA	TRBV18	17	TRBD1	TRBJ2-7	CASSPLMTGGLLNEQYF	TGTGCCAGCTCACCACTTATGACAGGGGGCCTTTTGAACGAGCAGTACTTC
NA	TRBV7-2	16	TRBD2	TRBJ2-1	CASSLGLAGADNEQFF	TGTGCCAGCAGCTTGGGACTAGCGGGGGCCGACAATGAGCAGTTCTTC
NA	TRBV18	13	NA	TRBJ2-7	CASSRRNSYEQYF	TGTGCCAGCTCTCGACGTAACTCCTACGAGCAGTACTTC
NA	TRBV30	16	TRBD1	TRBJ2-5	CAWSIPWDRVGETQYF	TGTGCCTGGAGTATTCCCTGGGACAGAGTGGGGGAGACCCAGTACTTC
few	TRBV27	14	NA	TRBJ2-7	CASSAGGAGYEQYF	TGTGCCAGCAGCGCCGGTGGGGCGGGCTACGAGCAGTACTTC
NA	TRBV10-1	15	TRBD2	TRBJ2-1	CASPTSGSFYNEQFF	TGCGCCAGCCCGACTAGCGGGAGTTTCTACAATGAGCAGTTCTTC